A selection of T cell receptor beta chains follows, all from one sample in a study of long-term antiretroviral therapy in people with HIV. The repertoire was sequenced with immunoSEQ multiplex PCR; TCRdb's copy has only in-frame clones and lacks some. The sample lists 20,000 to 25,000 clones, about 88% occurring once. Sequenced here: unsorted PBMCs, sampled 0.6 years after starting antiretroviral therapy. The receptors originated from a man between 60 and 75 years old with HIV. CDR3s leave out the opening cysteine and the closing phenylalanine or tryptophan.

>TRBV2
ASSGRGSEYNSPLH
>TRBV7-7
ASSLGLQETQY
>TRBV5-6
ASSLAGEAPTYEQY
>TRBV11-2
ASSFPGLAFDTSTDTQY
>TRBV18
ASSPGLAGVSYEQY
>TRBV18
ASSPGSGGNEQY
>TRBV2
ASSATGGNQPQH
>TRBV27
ASSLMHSEETQY
>TRBV7-3
ASSYRGSDTQY
>TRBV6-6
ASSKPGVGETQY
>TRBV9
ASSPVELSNNEQF
>TRBV28
ASSSPGGNTEAF
>TRBV11-2
ASSAPGLAGGPYEQY
>TRBV10-3
AISESGIPEAF
>TRBV30
AWSVVMGQGFGNTIY
>TRBV29-1
SVEGRLNTEAF
>TRBV29-1
SVHRGQRLYGYT
>TRBV7-9
ASSLLVEPNTGELF
>TRBV15
ATSRGGNLISYEQY
>TRBV5-1
ASSLIRARTDTQY
>TRBV11-3
ASSESGKGGIETQY
>TRBV7-2
ASSSQGFTEAF
>TRBV11-2
ASSLRVGDTTLYNEQF
>TRBV5-1
ASSLDGGGGEKLF
>TRBV5-1
ASSLALEETQY
>TRBV19
ASSIFSGNNEQF
>TRBV14
ASSQVQGTANTGELF
>TRBV7-2
ASSLTGAGYGYT
>TRBV5-4
ASSFDRGDYGYT
>TRBV4-2
ASSQGVRPWGANVLT
>TRBV5-1
ASSFRQGANSPLH
>TRBV11-2
ASSTGGTTVYEQY
>TRBV9
ASNTGDNEQF
>TRBV6-6
ASSWGTGGPQETQY
>TRBV18
ASSPRSQETQY
>TRBV5-4
ASSQEPGTQY
>TRBV5-1
ASSFQTGKNYGYT
>TRBV5-6
ASSVTSVGRLYQY
>TRBV14
ASSRQGITGELF
>TRBV7-2
ASSWGQNTEAF
>TRBV7-7
ASSRSGLPGTDTQY
>TRBV6-6
ASRPRTGAYEQY
>TRBV29-1
SVDVAASGNTIY
>TRBV10-3
AISVQGGNEKLF
>TRBV30
AWSVAAGNTEAF
>TRBV11-2
ASSFTGGSDTQY
>TRBV21-1
ARIAGASGKETQY
>TRBV6-5
ASSYSRGRNEQY
>TRBV11-2
ASSLVRGPEAF
>TRBV30
AWSVYNSGNTIY
>TRBV5-1
ASSLVVEETQY
>TRBV30
AWGGTEVAKNIQY
>TRBV19
ASSIWTGGFNYGYT
>TRBV6-4
ASSDSKQGYYGYT
>TRBV7-2
ASSLTGNTIY